Sequencing of this T cell receptor beta chain was carried out in a study of OX40 agonist ivuxolimab in advanced cancers. The assay was immunoSEQ multiplex PCR, and TCRdb's table has in-frame clones only and misses some. The sample yields roughly 56,000 clones, approximately 85% seen once. The CDR3 runs 16 residues. Germline-derived CDR1 and CDR2 are LGHNA and YNFKEQ. Unmatched junction bases numbered 7, after V lost 1 base and J lost 7 bases. The specimen comprised CD4+ or CD8+ T cells sorted from blood, sampled in a trial of the OX40 agonist ivuxolimab. The source is an adult with an advanced solid tumor such as melanoma, head and neck, liver or kidney cancer. This chain joins TRBV4-2 and TRBJ2-1, with TRBD2 matching over 10 bases. This CDR3 is CASSQAERGGGNEQFF. The CDR3 bases are TGTGCCAGCAGCCAAGCTGAGCGGGGGGGCGGGAATGAGCAGTTCTTC.